This TCR beta chain was identified during a study of blood T cell repertoires in COVID-19 (dated by TCRdb to 2018 to 2020). Concerning the study at large: Samples from collaborators originated in the United States, Italy and Spain and spanned both the acute and convalescent phases of COVID-19. Sample metadata almost always included a de-identified subject ID, COVID-19 status, age in years and sex. Samples were obtained from the ongoing ImmuneRACE study (first 160 participants) and from about 1,300 subjects provided by 6 global collaborators. The material from the prospective study consisted of cDNA or gDNA derived from T cells, B-cell-depleted T cells, or PBMCs. HLA class I and class II types, where available, came from metadata supplied by the sample provider rather than from assay-based typing. Deeply sampled blood TCRbeta repertoires from subjects exposed to, actively infected with, or recovered from COVID-19 were included in the dataset. The repertoires were made available in a free public database intended to serve as a resource for research on the immune response to SARS-CoV-2.

From the cysteine up to the phenylalanine, the CDR3 has a length of 16 residues. Just the 48-base CDR3 DNA is kept, in frame starting at base 1. V is clipped by 4 bases and J by 1 base, and the sequence between their germline boundaries is 18 bases long. CDR1 and CDR2 are read off the germline V gene as SGHRS and YFSETQ. Each collaborating institution followed its own protocols to collect whole blood in K2EDTA tubes. For TCRbeta analysis, collaborators shipped samples in one of three forms: frozen whole blood, isolated PBMCs, or DNA extracted from either of those sample types. On this clone: No cognate antigen has been identified for it. Within one base of it there is no much larger clone, and no base qualities were kept.

The study at large found these results: The quantity of clinical and demographic metadata differed by source and by participant and was supplied without curation.

The immunoSEQ Assay, a bias-controlled multiplex PCR, was used to amplify TCRbeta CDR3 regions from genomic DNA. In the authors' own workflow: The number of nucleated cells in each sample was estimated by amplification of reference gene primers within the assay. To quantify the absolute abundance of each unique TCRbeta CDR3 rearrangement, sequence reads were collapsed and filtered. Productive Simpson clonality was computed per sample as the square root of Simpson's diversity index over productive rearrangements. As stored in TCRdb, this immuneACCESS dataset retains in-frame rearrangements with V and J assigned. A fraction of the clones does not appear; measured against another copy, unresolved V genes explain less than half of the discrepancy, and the remainder lacks a known reason. That table gives V, J and clone size, and the DNA gave D and trimming. For this sample the table gives tens of thousands of clones, of which 80% to 90% were detected only once. The biggest ten clones account for approximately 11% of the sample.

The V and J segments used are TRBV5-1 and TRBJ2-7; a weak D assignment points to TRBD1 (9 bases agree). Sequencing input: peripheral blood. This sequence originates from a man between 65 and 80 years old with active or convalescent COVID-19. The DNA is TGCGCCAGCAGCCCTCGGGGGGGACAGGGATCCTACGAGCAGTACTTC. Its product reads: CASSPRGGQGSYEQYF.